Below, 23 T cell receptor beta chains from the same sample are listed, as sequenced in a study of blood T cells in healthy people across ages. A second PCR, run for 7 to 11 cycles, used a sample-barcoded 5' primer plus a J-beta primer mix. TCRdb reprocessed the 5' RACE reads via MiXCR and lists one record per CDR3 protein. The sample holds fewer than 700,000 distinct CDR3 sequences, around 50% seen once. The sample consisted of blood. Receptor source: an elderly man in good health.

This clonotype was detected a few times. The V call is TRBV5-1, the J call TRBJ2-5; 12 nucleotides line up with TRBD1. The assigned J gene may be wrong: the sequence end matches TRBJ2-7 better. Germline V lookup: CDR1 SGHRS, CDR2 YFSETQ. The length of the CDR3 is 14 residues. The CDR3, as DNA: TGCGCCACCAAACCGGGACAGGGGGCCACCGAGCAGTACTTC. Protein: CATKPGQGATEQYF.

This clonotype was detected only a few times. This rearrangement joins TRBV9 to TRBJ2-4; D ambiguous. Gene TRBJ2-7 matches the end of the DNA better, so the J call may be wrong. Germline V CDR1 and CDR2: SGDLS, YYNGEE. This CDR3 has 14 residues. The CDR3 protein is CASSVGPPGGEQYF. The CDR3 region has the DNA TGTGCCAGCAGCGTTGGCCCGCCGGGCGGCGAGCAGTACTTC.

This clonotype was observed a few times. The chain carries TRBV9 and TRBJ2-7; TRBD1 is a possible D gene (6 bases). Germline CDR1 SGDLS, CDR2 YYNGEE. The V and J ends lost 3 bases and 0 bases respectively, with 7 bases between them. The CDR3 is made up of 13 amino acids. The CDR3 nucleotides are TGTGCCAGCAGCGGGACAGCCTCCTACGAGCAGTACTTC. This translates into CASSGTASYEQYF.

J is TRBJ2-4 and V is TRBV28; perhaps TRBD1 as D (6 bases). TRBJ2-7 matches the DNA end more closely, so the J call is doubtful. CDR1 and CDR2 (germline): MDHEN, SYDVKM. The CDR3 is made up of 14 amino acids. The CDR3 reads CASSFFGTPYEQYF. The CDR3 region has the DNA TGTGCCAGCAGTTTTTTTGGGACACCCTACGAGCAGTACTTC.

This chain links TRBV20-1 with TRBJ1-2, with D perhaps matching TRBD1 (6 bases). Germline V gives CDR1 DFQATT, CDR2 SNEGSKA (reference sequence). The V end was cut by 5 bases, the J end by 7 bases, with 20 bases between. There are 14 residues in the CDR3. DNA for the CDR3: TGCAGTGCTGGAGCCCAACAGGGAGGATTTGGCTACACCTTC. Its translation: CSAGAQQGGFGYTF.

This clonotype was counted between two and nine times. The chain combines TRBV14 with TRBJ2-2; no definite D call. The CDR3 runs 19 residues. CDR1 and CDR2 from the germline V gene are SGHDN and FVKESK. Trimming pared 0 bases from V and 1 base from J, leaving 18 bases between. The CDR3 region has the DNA TGTGCCAGCAGCCAAGAGGATAGGGCCCAACGGTGGAACACCGGGGAGCTGTTTTTT. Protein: CASSQEDRAQRWNTGELFF. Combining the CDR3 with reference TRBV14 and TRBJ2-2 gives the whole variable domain EAGVTQFPSHSVIEKGQTVTLRCDPISGHDNLYWYRRVMGKEIKFLLHFVKESKQDESGMPNNRFLAERTGGTYSTLKVQPAELEDSGVYFCASSQEDRAQRWNTGELFFGEGSRLTVL.

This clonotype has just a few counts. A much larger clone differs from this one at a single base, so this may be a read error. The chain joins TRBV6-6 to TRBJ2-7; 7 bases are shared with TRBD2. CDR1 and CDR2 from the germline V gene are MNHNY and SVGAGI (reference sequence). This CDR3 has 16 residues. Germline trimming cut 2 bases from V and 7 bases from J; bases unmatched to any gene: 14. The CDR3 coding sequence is TGTGCCAGCAGTTACGAATGGACTAGAGTACACAATGAGCAGTACTTC. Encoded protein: CASSYEWTRVHNEQYF.

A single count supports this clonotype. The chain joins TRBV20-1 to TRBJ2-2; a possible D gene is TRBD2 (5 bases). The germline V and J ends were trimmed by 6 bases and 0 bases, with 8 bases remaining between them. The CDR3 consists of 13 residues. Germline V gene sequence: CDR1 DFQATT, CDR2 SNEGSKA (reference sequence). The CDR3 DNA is TGCAGTGCAACTAGGGCGAACACCGGGGAGCTGTTTTTT. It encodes CSATRANTGELFF.

The CDR3 DNA reads as TGCGCCAGCAGTGATGGAGACAGGGTCTACGAGCAGTACTTC. Encoded protein: CASSDGDRVYEQYF. The gene calls are TRBV10-2 and TRBJ2-7; TRBD1 matches at 7 bases. Losses at the gene ends were 3 bases for V and 3 bases for J; bases not matched to a gene: 5. The CDR3 runs to 14 residues. CDR1 is WSHSY and CDR2 is SAAADI in the germline V gene.

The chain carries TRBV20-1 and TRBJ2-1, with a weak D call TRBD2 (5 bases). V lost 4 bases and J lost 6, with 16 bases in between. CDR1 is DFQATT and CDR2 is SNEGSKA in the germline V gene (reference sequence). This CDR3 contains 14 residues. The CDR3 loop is CSATVGSRPNEQFF. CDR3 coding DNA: TGCAGTGCTACCGTGGGGAGTAGGCCCAATGAGCAGTTCTTC.

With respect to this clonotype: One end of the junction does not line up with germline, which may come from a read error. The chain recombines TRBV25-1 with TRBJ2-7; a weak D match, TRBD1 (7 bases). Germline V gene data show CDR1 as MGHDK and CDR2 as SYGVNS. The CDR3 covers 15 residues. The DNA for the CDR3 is TGTGCCATCAGGGGGGCACCCGGGACTTCCTTCGAGCAGTACTTC. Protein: CAIRGAPGTSFEQYF.

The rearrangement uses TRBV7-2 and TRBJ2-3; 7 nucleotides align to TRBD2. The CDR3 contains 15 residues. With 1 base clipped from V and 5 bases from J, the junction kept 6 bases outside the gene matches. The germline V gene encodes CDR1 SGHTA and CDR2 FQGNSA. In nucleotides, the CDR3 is TGTGCCAGCAGCTTAGTCGGGGGAGGGTTAGATACGCAGTATTTT. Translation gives CASSLVGGGLDTQYF.

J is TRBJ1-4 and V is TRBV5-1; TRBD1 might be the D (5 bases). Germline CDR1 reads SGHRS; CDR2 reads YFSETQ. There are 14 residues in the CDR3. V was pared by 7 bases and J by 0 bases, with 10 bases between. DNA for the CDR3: TGCGCCAGCGGGGAGGGGACAACTAATGAAAAACTGTTTTTT. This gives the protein CASGEGTTNEKLFF. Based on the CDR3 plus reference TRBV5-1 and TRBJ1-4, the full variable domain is KAGVTQTPRYLIKTRGQQVTLSCSPISGHRSVSWYQQTPGQGLQFLFEYFSETQRNKGNFPGRFSGRQFSNSRSEMNVSTLELGDSALYLCASGEGTTNEKLFFGSGTQLSVL.

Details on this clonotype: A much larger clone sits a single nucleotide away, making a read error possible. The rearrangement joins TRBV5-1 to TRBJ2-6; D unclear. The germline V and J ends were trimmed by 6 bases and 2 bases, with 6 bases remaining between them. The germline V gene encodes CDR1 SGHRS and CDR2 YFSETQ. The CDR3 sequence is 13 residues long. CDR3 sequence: CASTHPGANVLTF. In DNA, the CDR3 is TGCGCCAGCACCCACCCTGGGGCCAACGTCCTGACTTTC.

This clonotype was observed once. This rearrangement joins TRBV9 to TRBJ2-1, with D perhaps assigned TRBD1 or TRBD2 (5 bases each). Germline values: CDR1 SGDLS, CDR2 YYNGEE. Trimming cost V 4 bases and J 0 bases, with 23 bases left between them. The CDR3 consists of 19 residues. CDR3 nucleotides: TGTGCCAGCAGCCCACTAATTGGGGGATTGGCCAGCTCCTACAATGAGCAGTTCTTC. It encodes CASSPLIGGLASSYNEQFF. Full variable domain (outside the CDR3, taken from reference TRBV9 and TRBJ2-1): DSGVTQTPKHLITATGQRVTLRCSPRSGDLSVYWYQQSLDQGLQFLIQYYNGEERAKGNILERFSAQQFPDLHSELNLSSLELGDSALYFCASSPLIGGLASSYNEQFFGPGTRLTVL.

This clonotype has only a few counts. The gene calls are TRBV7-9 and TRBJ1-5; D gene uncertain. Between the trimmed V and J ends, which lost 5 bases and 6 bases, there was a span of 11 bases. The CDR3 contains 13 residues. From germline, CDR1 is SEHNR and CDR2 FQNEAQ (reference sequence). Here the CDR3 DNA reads TGTGCCAGCAGCCGAGACTGGGGTCAGCCCCAGCATTTT. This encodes CASSRDWGQPQHF.

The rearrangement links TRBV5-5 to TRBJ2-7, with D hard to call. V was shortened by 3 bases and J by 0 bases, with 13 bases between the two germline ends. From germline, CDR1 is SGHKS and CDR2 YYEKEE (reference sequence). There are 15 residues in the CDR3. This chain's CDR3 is CASSSGRSSSYEQYF. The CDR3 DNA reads TGTGCCAGCAGCTCCGGACGGTCTAGCTCCTACGAGCAGTACTTC.

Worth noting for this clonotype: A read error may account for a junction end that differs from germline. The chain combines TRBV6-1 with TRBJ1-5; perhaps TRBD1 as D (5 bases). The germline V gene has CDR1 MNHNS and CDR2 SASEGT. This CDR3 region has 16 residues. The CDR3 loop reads CASMTDSGFSNQLQHF. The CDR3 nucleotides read TGTGCCAGCATGACTGACAGCGGGTTTAGCAATCAGCTCCAGCATTTT.

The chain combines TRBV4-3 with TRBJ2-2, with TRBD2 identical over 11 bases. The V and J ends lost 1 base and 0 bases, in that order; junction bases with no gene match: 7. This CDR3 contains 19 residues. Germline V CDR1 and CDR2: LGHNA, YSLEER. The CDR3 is CASSQAGLAGGTNTGELFF. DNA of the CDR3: TGCGCCAGCAGCCAAGCTGGCCTAGCGGGAGGCACGAACACCGGGGAGCTGTTTTTT.

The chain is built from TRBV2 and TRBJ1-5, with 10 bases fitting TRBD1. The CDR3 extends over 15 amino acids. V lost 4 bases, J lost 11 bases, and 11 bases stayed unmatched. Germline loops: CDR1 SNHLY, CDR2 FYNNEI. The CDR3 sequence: CASSGTGGSYSAQHF. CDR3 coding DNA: TGTGCCAGCAGTGGGACAGGGGGTTCCTACTCAGCCCAGCATTTT.

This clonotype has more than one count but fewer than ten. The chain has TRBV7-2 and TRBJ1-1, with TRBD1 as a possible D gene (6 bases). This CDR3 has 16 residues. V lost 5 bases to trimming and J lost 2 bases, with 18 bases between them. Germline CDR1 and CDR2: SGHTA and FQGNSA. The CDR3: CASSLRPTGINTEAFF. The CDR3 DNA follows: TGTGCCAGCAGCCTACGCCCAACAGGGATCAACACTGAAGCTTTCTTT.

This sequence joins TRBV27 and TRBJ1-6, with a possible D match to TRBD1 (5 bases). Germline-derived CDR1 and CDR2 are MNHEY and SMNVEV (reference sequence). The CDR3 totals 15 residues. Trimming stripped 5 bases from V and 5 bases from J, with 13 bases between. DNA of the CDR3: TGTGCCAGCAGTCTCCGGGACCGAGATAATTCACCCCTCCACTTT. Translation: CASSLRDRDNSPLHF.

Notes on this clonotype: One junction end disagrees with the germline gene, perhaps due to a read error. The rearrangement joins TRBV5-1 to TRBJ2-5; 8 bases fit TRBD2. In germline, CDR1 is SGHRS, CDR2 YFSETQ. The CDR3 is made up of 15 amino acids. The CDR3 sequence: CASSLTAGVQGTQYF. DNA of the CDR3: TGCGCCAGCAGCTTAACAGCGGGGGTCCAAGGGACCCAGTACTTC.